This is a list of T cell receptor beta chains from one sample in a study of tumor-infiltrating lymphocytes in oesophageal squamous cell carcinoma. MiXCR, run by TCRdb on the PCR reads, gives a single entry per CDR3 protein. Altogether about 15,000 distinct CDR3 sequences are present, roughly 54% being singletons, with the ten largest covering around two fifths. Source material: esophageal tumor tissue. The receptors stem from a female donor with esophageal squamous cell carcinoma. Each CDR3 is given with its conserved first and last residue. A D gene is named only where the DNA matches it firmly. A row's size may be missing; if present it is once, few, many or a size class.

cdr3_aa: CASSLAGRGPDQPQHF
cdr3_nt: TGTGCCAGCAGTTTAGCGGGCAGGGGGCCAGATCAGCCCCAGCATTTT
v_call: TRBV28
j_call: TRBJ1-5
clone_size: -
d_call: TRBD1

cdr3_aa: CASSLGQGQQETQYF
cdr3_nt: TGTGCTAGCAGCTTAGGACAGGGGCAACAAGAGACCCAGTACTTC
v_call: TRBV7-6
j_call: TRBJ2-5
clone_size: few
d_call: TRBD1

cdr3_aa: CASSLSTGTPLSGANVLTF
cdr3_nt: TGTGCCAGCAGCTTATCAACGGGGACACCTCTCTCTGGGGCCAACGTCCTGACTTTC
v_call: TRBV11-2
j_call: TRBJ2-6
clone_size: -
d_call: -

cdr3_aa: CASSYRIGGAAYEQYF
cdr3_nt: TGTGCCAGCAGCTACCGGATTGGCGGGGCGGCCTACGAGCAGTACTTC
v_call: TRBV7-6
j_call: TRBJ2-7
clone_size: few
d_call: -

cdr3_aa: CASSLTGTSGSNEQFF
cdr3_nt: TGTGCCAGCAGTTTAACCGGGACTAGCGGATCCAATGAGCAGTTCTTC
v_call: TRBV28
j_call: TRBJ2-1
clone_size: medium-sized
d_call: TRBD2

cdr3_aa: CASRAPGEWLNYGYTF
cdr3_nt: TGTGCCAGCAGGGCCCCGGGCGAGTGGCTTAACTATGGCTACACCTTC
v_call: TRBV6-1
j_call: TRBJ1-2
clone_size: medium-sized
d_call: -

cdr3_aa: CASSPGQGDEQYF
cdr3_nt: TGTGCCAGCAGCCCCGGACAGGGGGACGAGCAGTACTTC
v_call: TRBV7-2
j_call: TRBJ2-7
clone_size: once
d_call: TRBD1

cdr3_aa: CASRPGTSGSYERYEQYF
cdr3_nt: TGTGCCAGTAGGCCAGGGACTAGCGGAAGTTATGAACGTTACGAGCAGTACTTC
v_call: TRBV19
j_call: TRBJ2-7
clone_size: many
d_call: TRBD2

cdr3_aa: CATEQGSYNEQFF
cdr3_nt: TGTGCCACCGAACAGGGGTCCTACAATGAGCAGTTCTTC
v_call: TRBV7-2
j_call: TRBJ2-1
clone_size: few
d_call: TRBD1

cdr3_aa: CAWTPIPSGSYEQYF
cdr3_nt: TGTGCCTGGACCCCCATCCCTAGCGGATCCTACGAGCAGTACTTC
v_call: TRBV30
j_call: TRBJ2-7
clone_size: many
d_call: TRBD2

cdr3_aa: CASSLFASPSGTDTQYF
cdr3_nt: TGTGCCAGCAGCTTATTTGCCAGCCCCTCGGGCACAGATACGCAGTATTTT
v_call: TRBV11-1
j_call: TRBJ2-3
clone_size: many
d_call: -

cdr3_aa: CASSKTSGRAGETQYF
cdr3_nt: TGTGCCAGCAGCAAGACTAGCGGGAGGGCCGGAGAGACCCAGTACTTC
v_call: TRBV7-4
j_call: TRBJ2-5
clone_size: -
d_call: TRBD2

cdr3_aa: CASSLAGGTNTGELFF
cdr3_nt: TGTGCCAGCAGCTTAGCGGGAGGGACGAACACCGGGGAGCTGTTTTTT
v_call: TRBV11-1
j_call: TRBJ2-2
clone_size: once
d_call: TRBD2

cdr3_aa: CASSSRGANTIYF
cdr3_nt: TGTGCCAGCAGCTCCAGGGGTGCAAACACCATATATTTT
v_call: TRBV7-6
j_call: TRBJ1-3
clone_size: once
d_call: -

cdr3_aa: CASSLSSAGERSYEQYF
cdr3_nt: TGTGCCAGCAGCTTATCTTCGGCGGGGGAACGCTCCTACGAGCAGTACTTC
v_call: TRBV7-2
j_call: TRBJ2-7
clone_size: few
d_call: TRBD2

cdr3_aa: CASSLATSGGGDTQYF
cdr3_nt: TGTGCCAGCAGCTTAGCTACTAGCGGGGGAGGGGATACGCAGTACTTC
v_call: TRBV7-2
j_call: TRBJ2-5
clone_size: -
d_call: TRBD2

cdr3_aa: CASSLVGGPTYEQYF
cdr3_nt: TGTGCCAGCAGCTTAGTGGGGGGTCCCACCTACGAGCAGTACTTC
v_call: TRBV7-6
j_call: TRBJ2-7
clone_size: -
d_call: -

cdr3_aa: CASRNRGGFYNEQFF
cdr3_nt: TGTGCCAGCAGGAACAGGGGTGGGTTCTACAATGAGCAGTTCTTC
v_call: TRBV27
j_call: TRBJ2-1
clone_size: -
d_call: TRBD1

cdr3_aa: CASRRTVNTEAFF
cdr3_nt: TGTGCCAGCAGGCGGACAGTTAACACTGAAGCTTTCTTT
v_call: TRBV12-3/TRBV12-4
j_call: TRBJ1-1
clone_size: many
d_call: -

cdr3_aa: CASSLLTGGYGYTF
cdr3_nt: TGCGCCAGCAGCTTGCTCACGGGAGGGTACGGCTACACCTTC
v_call: TRBV5-1
j_call: TRBJ1-2
clone_size: -
d_call: -

cdr3_aa: CSVGRNSYNEQFF
cdr3_nt: TGCAGCGTTGGCCGGAACTCCTACAATGAGCAGTTCTTC
v_call: TRBV29-1
j_call: TRBJ2-1
clone_size: -
d_call: -

cdr3_aa: CASRQGPERGKLFF
cdr3_nt: TGTGCCAGCAGACAGGGCCCCGAACGAGGAAAACTGTTTTTT
v_call: TRBV7-2
j_call: TRBJ1-4
clone_size: -
d_call: -

cdr3_aa: CASSSGGNQPQHF
cdr3_nt: TGTGCCAGCAGTTCAGGGGGCAATCAGCCCCAGCATTTT
v_call: TRBV12-3/TRBV12-4
j_call: TRBJ1-5
clone_size: -
d_call: -

cdr3_aa: CASSPAGGNTIYF
cdr3_nt: TGTGCCAGCAGCCCCGCAGGGGGAAACACCATATATTTT
v_call: TRBV7-3
j_call: TRBJ1-3
clone_size: many
d_call: -

cdr3_aa: CASTLAGDRETQFF
cdr3_nt: TGTGCCAGCACCTTAGCGGGGGATCGAGAGACCCAGTTCTTC
v_call: TRBV7-2
j_call: TRBJ2-1
clone_size: -
d_call: TRBD2

cdr3_aa: CASSGSGGVMNTEAFF
cdr3_nt: TGTGCCAGCAGTGGGTCAGGGGGGGTTATGAACACTGAAGCTTTCTTT
v_call: TRBV2
j_call: TRBJ1-1
clone_size: many
d_call: TRBD1

cdr3_aa: CASSFRTSGNTGELYF
cdr3_nt: TGTGCCAGCAGCTTCCGCACTAGCGGGAACACCGGGGAGCTGTACTTC
v_call: TRBV5-4
j_call: TRBJ2-4
clone_size: few
d_call: TRBD2

cdr3_aa: CASSLRVTGQPQHF
cdr3_nt: TGTGCCAGCAGCTTGAGAGTAACAGGTCAGCCCCAGCATTTT
v_call: TRBV5-5
j_call: TRBJ1-5
clone_size: -
d_call: -

cdr3_aa: CASSLVAGNEQFF
cdr3_nt: TGTGCCAGCAGCTTAGTAGCGGGAAATGAGCAGTTCTTC
v_call: TRBV7-2
j_call: TRBJ2-1
clone_size: -
d_call: TRBD2

cdr3_aa: CASSDRIIGEQFF
cdr3_nt: TGTGCCAGCAGTGATAGGATTATCGGTGAGCAGTTCTTC
v_call: TRBV6-1
j_call: TRBJ2-1
clone_size: medium-sized
d_call: -

cdr3_aa: CASSPREGQGSNEQYF
cdr3_nt: TGTGCCAGCAGCCCGCGAGAGGGACAGGGATCCAATGAGCAGTACTTC
v_call: TRBV11-3
j_call: TRBJ2-7
clone_size: -
d_call: TRBD1

cdr3_aa: CASSDGSGRGTYEQYF
cdr3_nt: TGTGCCAGCAGTGATGGCTCCGGACGTGGGACCTACGAGCAGTACTTC
v_call: TRBV6-1
j_call: TRBJ2-7
clone_size: medium-sized
d_call: -

cdr3_aa: CATSEGRRPGDNEQFF
cdr3_nt: TGTGCCACCAGTGAAGGTCGGCGACCGGGCGACAATGAGCAGTTCTTC
v_call: TRBV24-1
j_call: TRBJ2-1
clone_size: -
d_call: -

cdr3_aa: CASSPRVGKKGNQPQHF
cdr3_nt: TGTGCCAGCAGCCCGCGAGTTGGAAAAAAGGGCAATCAGCCCCAGCATTTT
v_call: TRBV28
j_call: TRBJ1-5
clone_size: once
d_call: -

cdr3_aa: CSASIYHEQFF
cdr3_nt: TGCAGTGCCTCCATTTACCATGAGCAGTTCTTC
v_call: TRBV20-1
j_call: TRBJ2-1
clone_size: -
d_call: -

cdr3_aa: CASSEGLAGEQFF
cdr3_nt: TGTGCTAGCAGCGAAGGACTAGCGGGAGAGCAGTTCTTC
v_call: TRBV7-9
j_call: TRBJ2-1
clone_size: -
d_call: TRBD2

cdr3_aa: CASSTDRYEQYF
cdr3_nt: TGTGCCAGCAGCACGGACAGGTACGAGCAGTACTTC
v_call: TRBV7-6
j_call: TRBJ2-7
clone_size: -
d_call: TRBD1

cdr3_aa: CASTTGFSYEQYF
cdr3_nt: TGTGCCAGCACCACAGGGTTTAGCTACGAGCAGTACTTC
v_call: TRBV28
j_call: TRBJ2-7
clone_size: -
d_call: -

cdr3_aa: CASSLGGPGYNSPLHF
cdr3_nt: TGTGCCAGCAGCTTGGGAGGGCCCGGCTATAATTCACCCCTCCACTTT
v_call: TRBV5-4
j_call: TRBJ1-6
clone_size: many
d_call: -

cdr3_aa: CASSLGPYGYTF
cdr3_nt: TGTGCCAGCAGCTTGGGACCTTATGGCTACACCTTC
v_call: TRBV7-2
j_call: TRBJ1-2
clone_size: -
d_call: -

cdr3_aa: CASSFGRYEQYF
cdr3_nt: TGTGCCAGCAGTTTCGGGCGTTACGAGCAGTACTTC
v_call: TRBV28
j_call: TRBJ2-7
clone_size: many
d_call: -

cdr3_aa: CASSQVPGASGNTIYF
cdr3_nt: TGTGCCAGCAGCCAAGTCCCGGGGGCCTCTGGAAACACCATATATTTT
v_call: TRBV3-1
j_call: TRBJ1-3
clone_size: -
d_call: -

cdr3_aa: CASSPRGSYNEQFF
cdr3_nt: TGTGCCAGCTCACCCCGGGGGAGCTACAATGAGCAGTTCTTC
v_call: TRBV18
j_call: TRBJ2-1
clone_size: many
d_call: -

cdr3_aa: CASSLGVGNSYEQYF
cdr3_nt: TGTGCCAGCAGCTTAGGGGTCGGGAACTCCTACGAGCAGTACTTC
v_call: TRBV7-6
j_call: TRBJ2-7
clone_size: -
d_call: -

cdr3_aa: CASSFFGDRVPGANVLTF
cdr3_nt: TGTGCCAGCAGCTTCTTCGGGGACAGGGTCCCTGGGGCCAACGTCCTGACTTTC
v_call: TRBV7-8
j_call: TRBJ2-6
clone_size: -
d_call: TRBD1

cdr3_aa: CASSQVAESSYNEQFF
cdr3_nt: TGCGCCAGCAGCCAGGTAGCGGAGAGCTCCTACAATGAGCAGTTCTTC
v_call: TRBV4-1
j_call: TRBJ2-1
clone_size: -
d_call: -

cdr3_aa: CASSPAGYGSIQYF
cdr3_nt: TGTGCCAGCAGTCCCGCGGGGTACGGAAGCATTCAGTACTTC
v_call: TRBV12-3/TRBV12-4
j_call: TRBJ2-4
clone_size: -
d_call: -

cdr3_aa: CASRPQGNGNYGYTF
cdr3_nt: TGTGCCAGCAGGCCGCAGGGGAACGGTAACTATGGCTACACCTTC
v_call: TRBV6-6
j_call: TRBJ1-2
clone_size: -
d_call: -

cdr3_aa: CASSYGGTYEQYF
cdr3_nt: TGTGCCAGCAGTTATGGGGGAACCTACGAGCAGTACTTC
v_call: TRBV6-1
j_call: TRBJ2-7
clone_size: -
d_call: -